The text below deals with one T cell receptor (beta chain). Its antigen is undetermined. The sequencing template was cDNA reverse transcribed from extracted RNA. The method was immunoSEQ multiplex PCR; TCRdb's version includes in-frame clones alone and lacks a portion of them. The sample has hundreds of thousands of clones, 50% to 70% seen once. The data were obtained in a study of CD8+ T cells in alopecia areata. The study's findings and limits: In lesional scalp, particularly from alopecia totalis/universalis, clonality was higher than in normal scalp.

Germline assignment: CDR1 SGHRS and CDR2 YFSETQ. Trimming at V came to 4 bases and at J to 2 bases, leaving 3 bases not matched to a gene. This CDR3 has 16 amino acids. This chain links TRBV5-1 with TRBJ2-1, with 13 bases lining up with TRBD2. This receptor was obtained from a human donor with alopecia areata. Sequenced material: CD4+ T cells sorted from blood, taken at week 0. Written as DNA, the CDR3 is TGCGCCAGCAGCAATGGACTAGCGGGGGCCTACAATGAGCAGTTCTTC. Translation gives CASSNGLAGAYNEQFF.